These 23 T cell receptor beta chains came from one sample sequenced in a study of blood T cell repertoires in COVID-19. Assay: immunoSEQ multiplex PCR; the TCRdb copy retains only in-frame clones and omits some. This table has about 260,000 clones, about nine tenths appearing once. Sequenced material: peripheral blood. These receptors were taken from a woman between 35 and 50 years old who had recovered from COVID-19.

The V and J genes are TRBV3-1 (or the pseudogene TRBV3-2) and TRBJ1-1; a weak D match, TRBD1 (5 bases). V lost 0 bases to trimming and J lost 2 bases, with 16 bases between them. Germline values: CDR1 LGHDT, CDR2 YNNKEL (reference sequence). CDR3 length equals 17 residues. CDR3 sequence (DNA): TGTGCCAGCAGCCAAGAGTTTGAGGCAGGGCCTAACACTGAAGCTTTCTTT. Its protein product is CASSQEFEAGPNTEAFF.

The gene calls are TRBV5-6 and TRBJ2-7, with 7 nucleotides matching TRBD1. The J segment lost 2 bases and the V segment lost 0 bases, leaving 2 bases of the junction unmatched. The CDR3 has 14 residues. Germline CDR1 SGHDT, CDR2 YYEEEE. The CDR3 spells CASSLAGTAYEQYF. The CDR3 nucleotides are TGTGCCAGCAGCTTGGCCGGGACAGCCTACGAGCAGTACTTC.

This chain's CDR3 is CASSFLEGNTEAFF. The CDR3 DNA sequence: TGTGCCAGCAGCTTCCTCGAGGGGAACACTGAAGCTTTCTTT. This chain uses TRBV7-9 with TRBJ1-1, with D hard to call. CDR1 and CDR2 (germline): SEHNR, FQNEAQ (reference sequence). This CDR3 is built from 14 residues. The ends were cut back, 3 bases at V and 1 base at J, with 9 bases in the middle.

The V and J genes are TRBV7-2 and TRBJ1-1, with no clear D. CDR1 and CDR2 (germline): SGHTA, FQGNSA. CDR3 length: 14 residues. V lost 1 base to trimming and J lost 9 bases, with 15 bases between them. The CDR3 spells CASSLVVFREKAFF. CDR3 nucleotide sequence: TGTGCCAGCAGCTTAGTGGTGTTCCGGGAAAAAGCTTTCTTT.

The CDR3 DNA reads TGTGCCAGCAGTCCCAGACCAGGGGAGACCCAGTACTTC. It codes for CASSPRPGETQYF. The chain carries TRBV27 and TRBJ2-5, with a weak D call TRBD1 (5 bases). Germline assignment: CDR1 MNHEY and CDR2 SMNVEV (reference sequence). The germline V and J ends were trimmed by 5 bases and 5 bases, with 12 bases remaining between them. This CDR3 region has 13 residues.

The chain recombines TRBV7-9 with TRBJ1-5; D gene uncertain. Germline CDR1 and CDR2: SEHNR and FQNEAQ (reference sequence). Trimming cost V 1 base and J 4 bases, with 8 bases left between them. The CDR3 extends over 14 amino acids. CDR3 bases: TGTGCCAGCAGCTTAGAGGCAGGTAATCAGCCCCAGCATTTT. It is translated as CASSLEAGNQPQHF.

The chain employs TRBV2 and TRBJ1-2; TRBD1 matches 7 bases. The CDR3 is made up of 16 amino acids. Germline V lookup: CDR1 SNHLY, CDR2 FYNNEI. V was pared by 5 bases and J by 6 bases, with 15 bases of the junction left unmatched. The DNA for the CDR3 is TGTGCCAGCAGTTCCTGGACAGGACCCCCAGTGAATGGCTACACCTTC. This encodes CASSSWTGPPVNGYTF.

This chain joins TRBV3-1 (or the pseudogene TRBV3-2) and TRBJ2-3; TRBD1 agrees at 11 bases. This CDR3 region has 14 residues. CDR1 and CDR2 (germline): LGHDT, YNNKEL (reference sequence). The junction had 4 bases not matched to a gene; V was cut back by 4 bases and J by 7 bases. The CDR3 is CASSRGQGANTQYF. Here the CDR3 DNA reads TGTGCCAGCAGCCGAGGACAGGGGGCGAATACGCAGTATTTT.

This clone appeared a single time. This chain connects TRBV18 to TRBJ2-7; D remains unclear. Germline V gene lookup returns CDR1 KGHSH and CDR2 LQKENI. The CDR3 is 16 amino acids. V lost 2 bases to trimming and J lost 5 bases, with 19 bases between them. The CDR3 DNA is TGTGCCAGCTCACCATTGGCTAGTAGGTTTACCCACGAGCAGTACTTC. This codes for CASSPLASRFTHEQYF.

V is TRBV7-8 and J is TRBJ2-7; possible D gene TRBD2, 6 bases. Germline V CDR1 and CDR2: SGHVS, FQNEAQ. V dropped 5 bases and J dropped 5 bases, with 13 bases sitting between them. The CDR3 spans 13 residues. The CDR3 DNA reads as TGTGCCAGCAGCGCCCTAGCGACACACGAGCAGTACTTC. Amino acids: CASSALATHEQYF.

The chain has TRBV5-1 and TRBJ2-3; D tentatively fits TRBD1 or TRBD2 (6 bases each). CDR1 and CDR2 from the germline V gene are SGHRS and YFSETQ. Trimming left V 4 bases short and J 5 bases short, with 17 bases between. CDR3 length: 15 amino acids. As DNA, the CDR3 is TGCGCCAGCAGCCTGGAGGGGAGAGGGGGAGATACGCAGTATTTT. It codes for CASSLEGRGGDTQYF.

This clone was counted between two and nine times. V gene TRBV2 combines with J gene TRBJ1-2; a possible D gene is TRBD1 (5 bases). V dropped 1 base and J dropped 6 bases, with 6 bases sitting between them. Looked up from germline, CDR1 is SNHLY and CDR2 is FYNNEI. The CDR3 has 12 amino acids. CDR3 DNA: TGTGCCAGCAGTGAAGAGGGGCATGGCTACACCTTC. As protein: CASSEEGHGYTF.

The V gene is TRBV6-5, the J gene TRBJ2-7, with D maybe TRBD2 (5 bases). The CDR3 is 15 residues long. Germline CDR1 and CDR2: MNHEY and SVGAGI. V was cut by 0 bases and J by 7 bases, with 16 bases left in between. CDR3 coding DNA: TGTGCCAGCAGTTACTCGATCGTTGAGGGCCGGGAGCAGTACTTC. Translated, it gives CASSYSIVEGREQYF.

The chain combines TRBV6-1 with TRBJ2-3; 12 bases map to TRBD2. From germline, CDR1 is MNHNS and CDR2 SASEGT. V was pared by 4 bases and J by 2 bases, with 7 bases of the junction left unmatched. CDR3 length: 17 residues. CDR3 sequence reads: CASSAKTSGGFTDTQYF. CDR3 coding DNA: TGTGCCAGCAGTGCAAAGACTAGCGGGGGATTCACAGATACGCAGTATTTT.

The chain links TRBV4-1 to TRBJ1-4; no clear D. The CDR3 loop spans 15 amino acids. Deletions cut 2 bases from V and 8 bases from J, with 15 bases between. Germline loops: CDR1 MGHRA, CDR2 YSYEKL. CDR3 bases: TGCGCCAGCAGCCAATTAATCGGGGTTGGAGAAAAACTGTTTTTT. Translating it yields CASSQLIGVGEKLFF.

This clone was counted a single time. The chain uses TRBV7-9 and TRBJ2-7; the match to TRBD1 covers 7 bases. J was trimmed by 12 bases and V by 6 bases; bases with no gene match: 14. Germline V CDR1 and CDR2: SEHNR, FQNEAQ (reference sequence). CDR3 length equals 13 residues. CDR3 sequence reads: CASSSISDRDRYF. The CDR3 coding sequence is TGTGCCAGCAGTAGTATCTCCGATCGGGACAGGTACTTC.

The V gene is TRBV5-4, the J gene TRBJ2-5, with D perhaps TRBD2 (5 bases). From germline, CDR1 is SGHNT and CDR2 YYREEE (reference sequence). The CDR3 is 14 residues long. Trimming shortened V by 2 bases and J by 5 bases, and 13 bases separated the two germline ends. CDR3 DNA: TGTGCCAGCAGCTTCCGGGCTTCGGGGGAGACCCAGTACTTC. Protein: CASSFRASGETQYF.

The chain uses TRBV4-3 and TRBJ1-4; 7 nucleotides align to TRBD1. The CDR3 extends over 17 amino acids. The V gene end was trimmed by 2 bases and the J gene end by 5 bases; junction bases not matched to a gene: 11. The germline CDR1 and CDR2 sequences are LGHNA and YSLEER. CDR3 DNA sequence: TGCGCCAGCAGCCAATTCTATCGACAGGGTGGGAATGAAAAACTGTTTTTT. Protein product: CASSQFYRQGGNEKLFF.

CDR3 residues: CASSQAVGTGSYNEQFF. CDR3 nucleotides: TGTGCCAGCAGCCAGGCCGTTGGGACAGGGTCCTACAATGAGCAGTTCTTC. V gene TRBV3-1 (or the pseudogene TRBV3-2) combines with J gene TRBJ2-1; 9 bases line up with TRBD1. From germline, CDR1 is LGHDT and CDR2 YNNKEL (reference sequence). CDR3 length: 17 residues. With 3 bases clipped from V and 1 base from J, the junction kept 7 bases outside the gene matches.

V and J are TRBV13 and TRBJ2-6, with D tentatively TRBD2 (5 bases). V shed 3 bases and J shed 2 bases, with 8 bases lying between them. Germline loops: CDR1 PRHDT, CDR2 FYEKMQ (reference sequence). The CDR3 loop spans 15 amino acids. Here the CDR3 reads CASSFGDTGANVLTF. CDR3 sequence (DNA): TGTGCCAGCAGCTTCGGGGATACTGGGGCCAACGTCCTGACTTTC. The whole variable domain, remainder taken from reference TRBV13 and TRBJ2-6, is AAGVIQSPRHLIKEKRETATLKCYPIPRHDTVYWYQQGPGQDPQFLISFYEKMQSDKGSIPDRFSAQQFSDYHSELNMSSLELGDSALYFCASSFGDTGANVLTFGAGSRLTVL.

V usage is TRBV5-5 and J usage is TRBJ1-1, with 9 bases matching TRBD1. CDR3 length equals 14 residues. The V gene end was trimmed by 4 bases and the J gene end by 7 bases; junction bases not matched to a gene: 8. CDR1 is SGHKS, CDR2 YYEKEE, per germline (reference sequence). The chain's CDR3 is CASSGETGGVEAFF. In DNA, the CDR3 is TGTGCCAGCAGCGGAGAGACAGGGGGTGTTGAAGCTTTCTTT.

The chain carries TRBV30 and TRBJ2-1, with TRBD2 matching over 7 bases. Trimming removed 3 bases from V and 7 bases from J; junction bases left unmatched: 9. Per the germline V gene, CDR1 is GTSNPN and CDR2 is SVGIG (reference sequence). This CDR3 has 14 residues. In DNA, the CDR3 is TGTGCCTGGAGCCGGACGGGGGGTAGGAATGAGCAGTTCTTC. Residues: CAWSRTGGRNEQFF. The full variable domain, its missing parts supplied by reference TRBV30 and TRBJ2-1, is SQTIHQWPATLVQPVGSPLSLECTVEGTSNPNLYWYRQAAGRGLQLLFYSVGIGQISSEVPQNLSASRPQDRQFILSSKKLLLSDSGFYLCAWSRTGGRNEQFFGPGTRLTVL.

The rearrangement joins TRBV19 to TRBJ2-2; the match to TRBD2 covers 14 bases. The CDR3 sequence is 15 residues long. CDR1 and CDR2 from the germline V gene are LNHDA and SQIVND (reference sequence). The junction had 5 bases not matched to a gene; V was cut back by 5 bases and J by 9 bases. As DNA, the CDR3 is TGTGCCAGTAGTCCCCGACTAGCGGGGGGGCGGGAGCTGTTTTTT. This encodes CASSPRLAGGRELFF.